This is a list of T cell receptor beta chains from one sample in a study of T cells in Graves' hyperthyroidism and ophthalmopathy. TCRdb re-called the multiplex PCR reads through MiXCR, storing one row per CDR3 protein. The data hold over 300,000 distinct CDR3 sequences, with about 14% observed a single time. Material for sequencing was blood. These receptors were collected from a woman aged 60 to 75 with Graves' hyperthyroidism. The CDR3 runs from the conserved cysteine through the conserved F or W. The D gene is left open where the match is weak. Rows give clone size only sometimes, using once, few, many, or a class for an expanded clone.

J	D	size	V	CDR3	DNA
TRBJ2-3	NA	few	TRBV6-1	CASARDSASTDTQYF	TGTGCCAGCGCCCGAGATAGCGCAAGCACAGATACGCAGTATTTT
TRBJ2-5	TRBD2	many	TRBV9	CASSDPGLAGGETQYF	TGTGCCAGCAGCGACCCGGGACTAGCGGGAGGAGAGACCCAGTACTTC
TRBJ2-7	TRBD2	many	TRBV3-1	CASSQPGLAGGYEQYF	TGTGCCAGCAGCCAACCCGGTTTAGCGGGAGGTTACGAGCAGTACTTC
TRBJ1-1	NA	many	TRBV5-4	CASSSADGRTEAFF	TGTGCCAGCAGCTCCGCAGACGGACGGACTGAAGCTTTCTTT
TRBJ2-7	NA	NA	TRBV6-4	CASSDSPRQYF	TGTGCCAGCAGTGACTCCCCCCGACAGTACTTC
TRBJ2-1	TRBD2	NA	TRBV19	CASSRSGRTNNEQFF	TGTGCCAGTAGCCGAAGCGGGAGGACGAACAATGAGCAGTTCTTC
TRBJ1-5	NA	many	TRBV11-3	CASSLDHNQPQHF	TGTGCCAGCAGCTTAGACCACAATCAGCCCCAGCATTTT
TRBJ2-7	NA	NA	TRBV6-1	CASKIRALLDEQYF	TGTGCCAGCAAGATCCGCGCTCTCTTGGACGAGCAGTACTTC
TRBJ2-1	TRBD2	many	TRBV13	CASSRLADAYNEQFF	TGTGCCAGCAGTAGACTAGCGGATGCCTACAATGAGCAGTTCTTC
TRBJ2-3	TRBD2	many	TRBV5-4	CASSHPLAGARDTQYF	TGTGCCAGCAGCCACCCACTAGCGGGAGCGAGAGATACGCAGTATTTT
TRBJ1-2	TRBD1	many	TRBV20-1	CSARVTGAYGYTF	TGCAGTGCTAGAGTTACAGGGGCTTATGGCTACACCTTC
TRBJ2-1	NA	NA	TRBV5-6	CASTYVDRRGEQFF	TGTGCCAGCACCTACGTCGATCGGAGAGGGGAGCAGTTCTTC
TRBJ2-5	TRBD2	many	TRBV7-9	CASSAGEVYQETQYF	TGTGCCAGCAGCGCGGGGGAGGTATACCAAGAGACCCAGTACTTC
TRBJ2-5	TRBD2	many	TRBV12-3/TRBV12-4	CASSLETSGSGETQYF	TGTGCCAGCAGTTTAGAGACTAGCGGGAGCGGGGAGACCCAGTACTTC
TRBJ2-7	NA	many	TRBV20-1	CSTLGTHEQYF	TGCAGTACTTTAGGAACCCACGAGCAGTACTTC
TRBJ1-2	NA	NA	TRBV19	CASSIREGAVYGYTF	TGTGCCAGTAGTATTCGTGAAGGGGCTGTCTATGGCTACACCTTC
TRBJ2-5	NA	many	TRBV12-3/TRBV12-4	CASSLASVGQETQYF	TGTGCCAGCAGTTTGGCGAGCGTTGGACAAGAGACCCAGTACTTC
TRBJ2-3	TRBD2	many	TRBV7-8	CASSPRPSGRIADTQYF	TGTGCCAGCAGCCCCAGGCCCAGCGGGAGGATCGCAGATACGCAGTATTTT
TRBJ2-5	TRBD2	many	TRBV20-1	CSASKAGTGTQYF	TGCAGTGCTAGCAAAGCGGGAACGGGGACCCAGTACTTC
TRBJ1-2	NA	few	TRBV6-1	CASSEALTAVYGYTF	TGTGCCAGCAGTGAAGCATTGACAGCCGTCTATGGCTACACCTTC
TRBJ1-2	NA	NA	TRBV4-2	CTSSQNGAYGYTF	TGTACCAGCAGCCAAAATGGGGCCTATGGCTACACCTTC
TRBJ2-5	NA	many	TRBV12-3/TRBV12-4	CASGRHRGTETQYF	TGTGCCAGCGGTCGTCATAGGGGCACGGAGACCCAGTACTTC
TRBJ1-4	NA	NA	TRBV4-3	CASSQDHAAATNEKLFF	TGCGCCAGCAGCCAAGATCACGCAGCCGCAACTAATGAAAAACTGTTTTTT
TRBJ2-3	NA	many	TRBV7-9	CASSFSGIAYF	TGTGCCAGCAGCTTTTCGGGTATCGCGTATTTT
TRBJ1-3	TRBD1	many	TRBV6-2/TRBV6-3	CASAPGGSGNTIYF	TGTGCCAGCGCACCAGGGGGCTCTGGAAACACCATATATTTT
TRBJ2-7	TRBD1	many	TRBV20-1	CSASYGTGSYEQYF	TGCAGTGCTAGTTACGGGACAGGGTCCTACGAGCAGTACTTC
TRBJ2-1	NA	many	TRBV2	CASRAGPYNEQFF	TGTGCCAGCAGGGCGGGGCCCTACAATGAGCAGTTCTTC
TRBJ2-3	TRBD2	many	TRBV20-1	CSASPLAGIADTQYF	TGCAGTGCTAGCCCCCTAGCGGGAATCGCAGATACGCAGTATTTT
TRBJ2-6	TRBD1	NA	TRBV9	CASSVAGTALGANVLTF	TGTGCCAGCAGCGTAGCCGGGACAGCTCTTGGGGCCAACGTCCTGACTTTC
TRBJ1-1	NA	few	TRBV30	CAWSKDSEAFF	TGTGCCTGGAGCAAAGACAGTGAAGCTTTCTTT
TRBJ2-3	TRBD2	NA	TRBV6-2/TRBV6-3	CASSSRTSGTTDTQYF	TGTGCCAGCAGTTCCCGGACTAGCGGCACCACAGATACGCAGTATTTT